This TCR beta chain was sequenced during a study of cytomegalovirus exposure and HLA in healthy donors. V lost 1 base and J lost 13; bases outside the gene matches: 8. This CDR3 region has 14 residues. Germline V CDR1 and CDR2: SNHLY, FYNNEI. Clones were sequenced by immunoSEQ multiplex PCR, and TCRdb holds only the in-frame ones, with some missing. The sample consists of about 60,000 clones, around nine tenths of them appearing once. This TCR came from a man aged 18 to 29 in good health and CMV-seronegative. The sample taken for sequencing was PBMCs. V and J are TRBV2 and TRBJ1-4, with TRBD1 matching over 8 bases. The DNA of the CDR3 is TGTGCCAGCAGTGAAGGGGCAGGGGGCGTGTCACTGTTTTTT. This encodes CASSEGAGGVSLFF.